Sequencing of this T cell receptor (beta chain) was carried out in a study of neurological immune-mediated disorders. The germline V gene encodes CDR1 MGHRA and CDR2 YSYEKL. After removal of 5 bases from V and 2 bases from J, the junction contained 8 bases not matched to a gene. CDR3 length: 16 amino acids. The starting material, 2 million PBMCs stored at -80 C, gave rise to the unsorted libraries. 5'RACE generated cDNA with 10-nucleotide random UMIs. MiXCR, applied by TCRdb to the 5' RACE reads, yields one record per CDR3 protein. This table has more than 75,000 distinct CDR3 sequences, under 13% appearing once.

The gene calls are TRBV4-1 and TRBJ2-5; 10 nucleotides agree with TRBD1. Sequencing was carried out using PBMCs. The clonotype was recovered from a man in his forties or fifties in good health. CDR3 sequence reads: CASSTVPGQGQETQYF. CDR3 nucleotide sequence: TGCGCCAGCAGCACTGTTCCGGGACAGGGGCAAGAGACCCAGTACTTC.